Shown below are 6 T cell receptor beta chains from a single sample sequenced in a study of lymphopenia after photon versus proton radiotherapy. Libraries were prepared by immunoSEQ multiplex PCR; TCRdb keeps only in-frame clonotypes and omits some of them. The sample shows roughly 53,000 clones, around 82% of them seen only once. The sample was peripheral blood, taken from a patient treated with photon-based radiotherapy. The receptors stem from a man aged 45 to 65 with gastric cancer.

This clone has a single count. V and J are TRBV7-2 and TRBJ2-7; no clear D. The CDR3 sequence is 14 residues long. The V gene lost 2 bases and the J gene lost 5 bases, with 13 bases spanning the gap. From germline, CDR1 is SGHTA and CDR2 FQGNSA. CDR3 sequence: CASSLQGPIDEQYF. CDR3 DNA sequence: TGTGCCAGCAGCTTACAAGGACCCATCGACGAGCAGTACTTC.

The V and J genes are TRBV28 and TRBJ2-3; the match to TRBD2 covers 10 bases. V shed 5 bases and J 3 bases; nucleotides not matched to a gene: 5. CDR3 length equals 15 residues. CDR1 is MDHEN and CDR2 is SYDVKM in the germline V gene. CDR3 sequence: CASSPRGLATDTQYF. In DNA form, the CDR3 reads TGTGCCAGCAGTCCCAGGGGACTAGCGACAGATACGCAGTATTTT. Full variable domain (remainder filled in from reference TRBV28 and TRBJ2-3): DVKVTQSSRYLVKRTGEKVFLECVQDMDHENMFWYRQDPGLGLRLIYFSYDVKMKEKGDIPEGYSVSREKKERFSLILESASTNQTSMYLCASSPRGLATDTQYFGPGTRLTVL.

The V call is TRBV6-5, the J call TRBJ2-1; the match to TRBD2 covers 8 bases. J gave up 5 bases and V 10 bases, and 10 bases lay outside the gene matches. Germline CDR1 MNHEY, CDR2 SVGAGI. This CDR3 is built from 14 residues. The DNA for the CDR3 is TGTGCCAAAGGACCGGGACTAGGGGACAATGAGCAGTTCTTC. As protein: CAKGPGLGDNEQFF.

The chain links TRBV30 to TRBJ2-1; 8 nucleotides align to TRBD1. This CDR3 is 12 amino acids long. V lost 2 bases and J lost 10; bases outside the gene matches: 4. Germline assignment: CDR1 GTSNPN and CDR2 SVGIG (reference sequence). The CDR3 region is CAWSSGQGEQFF. Written as DNA, the CDR3 is TGTGCCTGGAGTTCCGGACAGGGCGAGCAGTTCTTC.

The chain recombines TRBV12-5 with TRBJ2-1, with D unclear. Trimming pared 1 base from V and 7 bases from J, leaving 5 bases between. Germline V lookup: CDR1 LGHNT, CDR2 FRNRAP. This CDR3 is built from 12 residues. The CDR3 sequence: CASGLGVNEQFF. The CDR3 bases are TGTGCTAGTGGTTTGGGAGTAAATGAGCAGTTCTTC.

V gene TRBV29-1 combines with J gene TRBJ1-1; D is ambiguous. The CDR3 runs to 13 residues. The germline CDR1 and CDR2 sequences are SQVTM and ANQGSEA. Trimming shortened V by 6 bases and J by 0 bases, and 11 bases separated the two germline ends. CDR3 in amino acids: CSVVPVMNTEAFF. The CDR3 DNA is TGCAGCGTAGTTCCGGTGATGAACACTGAAGCTTTCTTT.